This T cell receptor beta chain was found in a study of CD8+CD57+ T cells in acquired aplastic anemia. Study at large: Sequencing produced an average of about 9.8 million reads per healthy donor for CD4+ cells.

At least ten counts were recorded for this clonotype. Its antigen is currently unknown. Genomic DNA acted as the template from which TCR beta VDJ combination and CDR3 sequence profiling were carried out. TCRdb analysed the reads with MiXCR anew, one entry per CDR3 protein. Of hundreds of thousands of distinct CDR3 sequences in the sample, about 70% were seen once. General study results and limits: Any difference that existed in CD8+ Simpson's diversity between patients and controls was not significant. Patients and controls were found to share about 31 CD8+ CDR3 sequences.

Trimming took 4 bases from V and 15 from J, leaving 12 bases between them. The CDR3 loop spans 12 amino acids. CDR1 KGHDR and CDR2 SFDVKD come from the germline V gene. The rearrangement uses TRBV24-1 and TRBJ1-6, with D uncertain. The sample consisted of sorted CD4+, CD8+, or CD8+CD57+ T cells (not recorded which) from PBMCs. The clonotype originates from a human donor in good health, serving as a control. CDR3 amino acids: CATSESNRGLHF. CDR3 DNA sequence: TGTGCCACCAGTGAGTCCAACAGAGGCCTCCACTTT.